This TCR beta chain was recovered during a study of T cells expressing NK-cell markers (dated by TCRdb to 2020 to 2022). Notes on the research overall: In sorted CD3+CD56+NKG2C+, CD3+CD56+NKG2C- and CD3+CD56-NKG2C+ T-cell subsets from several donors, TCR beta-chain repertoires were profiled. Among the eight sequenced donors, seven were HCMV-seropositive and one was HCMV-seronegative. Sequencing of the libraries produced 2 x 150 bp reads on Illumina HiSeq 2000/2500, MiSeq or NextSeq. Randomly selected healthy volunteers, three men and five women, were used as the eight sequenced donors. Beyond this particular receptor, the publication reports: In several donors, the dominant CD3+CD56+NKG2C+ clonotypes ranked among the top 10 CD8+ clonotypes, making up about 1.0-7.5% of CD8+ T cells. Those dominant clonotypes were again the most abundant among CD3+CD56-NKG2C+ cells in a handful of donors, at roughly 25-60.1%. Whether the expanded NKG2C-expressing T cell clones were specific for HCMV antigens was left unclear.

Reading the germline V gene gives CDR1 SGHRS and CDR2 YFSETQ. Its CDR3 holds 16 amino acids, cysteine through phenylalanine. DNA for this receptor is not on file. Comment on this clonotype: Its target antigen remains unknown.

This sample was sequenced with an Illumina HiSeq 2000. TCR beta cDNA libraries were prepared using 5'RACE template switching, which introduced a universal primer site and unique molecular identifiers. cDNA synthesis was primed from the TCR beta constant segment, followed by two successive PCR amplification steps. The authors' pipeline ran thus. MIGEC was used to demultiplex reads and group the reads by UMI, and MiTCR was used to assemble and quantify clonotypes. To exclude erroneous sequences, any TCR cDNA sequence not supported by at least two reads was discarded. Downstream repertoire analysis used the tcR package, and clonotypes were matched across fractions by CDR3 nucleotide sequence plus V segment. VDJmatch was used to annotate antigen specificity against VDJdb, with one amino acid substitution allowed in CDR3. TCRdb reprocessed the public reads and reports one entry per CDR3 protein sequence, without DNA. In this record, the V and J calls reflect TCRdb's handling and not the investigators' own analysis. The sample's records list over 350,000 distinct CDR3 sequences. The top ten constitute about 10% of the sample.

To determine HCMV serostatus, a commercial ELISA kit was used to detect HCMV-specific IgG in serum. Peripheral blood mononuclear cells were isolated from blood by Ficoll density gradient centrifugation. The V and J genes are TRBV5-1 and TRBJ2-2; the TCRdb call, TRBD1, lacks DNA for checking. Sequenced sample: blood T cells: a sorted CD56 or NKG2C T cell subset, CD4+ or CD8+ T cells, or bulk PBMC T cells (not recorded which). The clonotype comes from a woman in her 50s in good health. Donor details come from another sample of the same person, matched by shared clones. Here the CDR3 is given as CASSSTPGQGTGELFF.